This TCR beta chain was observed in a study of blood T cells in healthy people across ages. This clonotype has at least ten counts. Its target is not known. A second 7 to 11 cycle PCR used barcoded and J-beta primers. A tag from a template-switch adaptor with 12 random nucleotides marked each cDNA molecule. Each CDR3 protein is one row after TCRdb ran MiXCR on the 5' RACE reads. The table lists 1.5 million to 2 million distinct CDR3 sequences, 28% of them singletons. Looked up from germline, CDR1 is KGHDR and CDR2 is SFDVKD. This CDR3 is 14 amino acids long. V shed 3 bases, J shed 4 bases, and the junction held 5 bases outside the gene matches. Each donor supplied around 10 milliliters of peripheral blood. The study, taken as a whole, reports: In older individuals, TCR beta diversity per million T cells was lower, falling roughly linearly with age.

Sequencing was done on a sample of blood. This clonotype originated in a woman between 25 and 40 years old in good health. The chain recombines TRBV24-1 with TRBJ2-7; TRBD1 matches at 7 bases. The CDR3 loop is CATSDAYRGYEQYF. For the CDR3, the DNA is TGTGCCACCAGTGATGCATACAGGGGATACGAGCAGTACTTC.